The clone carrying this TCR beta chain was observed many times. Germline V gene data show CDR1 as SGHTA and CDR2 as FQGNSA. The CDR3 is 14 residues long. With 5 bases clipped from V and 5 bases from J, the junction kept 5 bases outside the gene matches. The time point: persistent/refractory GD, antithyroid drugs over 5 years with positive TRAb. Generation of the TCR library employed RNA extracted from PBMCs. The sample comes from a study of regulatory T cells in long-lasting Graves disease. Combining iRepertoire HTBI primers with Arm-PCR of CDR3 regions, the authors built TCR beta libraries. TCRdb re-called the multiplex PCR reads with MiXCR, one entry per CDR3 protein. This table has hundreds of thousands of distinct CDR3 sequences, roughly a fifth appearing once.

Material: peripheral blood mononuclear cells (PBMCs), obtained when the disease was refractory, from a patient treated with antithyroid drugs. This sequence originates from a female donor with Graves disease. The chain carries TRBV7-2 and TRBJ1-5; 8 bases line up with TRBD1. In nucleotides, the CDR3 is TGTGCCAGCAGCCCCTCGACAGGGGATCAGCCCCAGCATTTT. Translation: CASSPSTGDQPQHF. The full variable domain, rest sourced from reference TRBV7-2 and TRBJ1-5, is GAGVSQSPSNKVTEKGKDVELRCDPISGHTALYWYRQSLGQGLEFLIYFQGNSAPDKSGLPSDRFSAERTGGSVSTLTIQRTQQEDSAVYLCASSPSTGDQPQHFGDGTRLSIL.